These 32 T cell receptor beta chains were sequenced from one sample in a study of shared clonotypes between healthy human individuals. Data came from immunoSEQ multiplex PCR; TCRdb stores just in-frame clones and leaves some out. The profile shows under 2,000,000 clones, about 95% of them singletons. Terminally differentiated effector memory CD45RA+ cells were excluded by CCR7 positive selection of CD45RO-negative cells. What was sequenced was naive CD8+ T cells sorted from blood. The source is a man between 18 and 29 years old in good health.

This chain joins TRBV6-6 and TRBJ2-7, with D hard to call. Germline V gives CDR1 MNHNY, CDR2 SVGAGI (reference sequence). V was shortened by 4 bases and J by 5 bases, with 6 bases between the two germline ends. The CDR3 sequence is 11 residues long. The CDR3 loop reads CASSWLDEQYF. CDR3 sequence (DNA): TGTGCCAGCAGTTGGCTGGACGAGCAGTACTTC.

This clone appeared once. This chain connects TRBV6-5 to TRBJ2-3; 11 bases agree with TRBD2. Germline V gene lookup returns CDR1 MNHEY and CDR2 SVGAGI. Trimming removed 6 bases from V and 5 bases from J; junction bases left unmatched: 7. The CDR3 is 15 amino acids. For the CDR3, the DNA is TGTGCCAGCAGCGAACTAGCGGGAGTACAAGATACGCAGTATTTT. Translating gives CASSELAGVQDTQYF.

The V and J genes are TRBV28 and TRBJ1-5; D is unresolved. Germline V gene sequence: CDR1 MDHEN, CDR2 SYDVKM. The CDR3 totals 14 residues. V shed 2 bases and J shed 4 bases, with 9 bases lying between them. The CDR3: CASSLQQTNQPQHF. CDR3 coding DNA: TGTGCCAGCAGTTTACAACAGACGAATCAGCCCCAGCATTTT.

V usage is TRBV19 and J usage is TRBJ2-7, with TRBD1 as a possible D gene (6 bases). The CDR3 covers 16 residues. Trimming shortened V by 5 bases and J by 2 bases, and 19 bases separated the two germline ends. Germline V lookup: CDR1 LNHDA, CDR2 SQIVND (reference sequence). The CDR3 region has the DNA TGTGCCAGTAGTCGAACCAAAGGACAGACAGCCTACGAGCAGTACTTC. Translation gives CASSRTKGQTAYEQYF.

A remark on this clone: Other DNA variants within this sample encode the same CDR3. The chain uses TRBV9 and TRBJ2-7; D is unresolved. CDR1 and CDR2 (germline): SGDLS, YYNGEE. V gave up 0 bases and J gave up 2 bases, with 15 bases separating them. The CDR3 consists of 16 residues. The CDR3 protein is CASSVAKESPTYEQYF. The CDR3, as DNA: TGTGCCAGCAGCGTAGCAAAGGAGTCCCCAACCTACGAGCAGTACTTC.

This chain links TRBV4-1 with TRBJ1-5; no reliable D call. Germline V gene sequence: CDR1 MGHRA, CDR2 YSYEKL. Trimming took off 8 bases at V and 3 bases at J, with 20 bases between the two ends. The CDR3 totals 16 residues. This CDR3 is CASREREQSDNQPQHF. In nucleotides, the CDR3 is TGCGCCAGCCGTGAACGGGAACAGTCGGACAATCAGCCCCAGCATTTT.

The chain links TRBV30 to TRBJ1-6; 10 nucleotides agree with TRBD1. Unmatched junction bases numbered 8, after V lost 3 bases and J lost 9 bases. Germline values: CDR1 GTSNPN, CDR2 SVGIG (reference sequence). The CDR3 is 15 residues long. Here the CDR3 DNA reads TGTGCCTGGAGCGGACGTGGGACAGGGGCTTCACCCCTCCACTTT. It encodes CAWSGRGTGASPLHF.

A note on this clone: This same CDR3 is encoded by further DNA sequences in the sample. The gene calls are TRBV4-1 and TRBJ2-7; 8 bases match TRBD2. V was pared by 0 bases and J by 0 bases, with 4 bases of the junction left unmatched. This CDR3 has 16 residues. The germline CDR1 and CDR2 sequences are MGHRA and YSYEKL. CDR3 region: CASSQDLTSGSYEQYF. The CDR3 region has the DNA TGCGCCAGCAGCCAAGACCTCACTAGCGGCTCCTACGAGCAGTACTTC.

The V call is TRBV28, the J call TRBJ1-2; TRBD1 aligns across 8 bases. The length of the CDR3 is 14 residues. The ends lost 6 bases at V and 5 bases at J; junction bases unmatched: 8. Germline lookup yields CDR1 MDHEN and CDR2 SYDVKM. This CDR3 is CASSSDRDDYGYTF. For the CDR3, the DNA is TGTGCCAGCAGCTCGGACAGGGACGATTATGGCTACACCTTC.

The J gene is TRBJ2-1, the V gene TRBV30; a weak D match, TRBD2 (6 bases). V was clipped by 1 base and J by 4 bases, with 17 bases between them. The germline V gene has CDR1 GTSNPN and CDR2 SVGIG (reference sequence). The CDR3 is made up of 16 amino acids. CDR3 loop: CAWSGAGGPSYNEQFF. DNA of the CDR3: TGTGCCTGGAGTGGCGCCGGGGGTCCCTCGTACAATGAGCAGTTCTTC.

V and J are TRBV6-5 and TRBJ2-7; 7 bases align to TRBD2. This CDR3 spans 14 amino acids. The V and J ends lost 5 bases and 0 bases, in that order; junction bases with no gene match: 4. Germline CDR1 reads MNHEY; CDR2 reads SVGAGI. The CDR3 protein is CASSNLAASYEQYF. CDR3 coding DNA: TGTGCCAGCAGTAATCTAGCGGCCTCCTACGAGCAGTACTTC.

Comment on this clone: This CDR3 is also generated by other DNA sequences in the sample. V is TRBV5-1 and J is TRBJ1-1; perhaps TRBD1 as D (5 bases). The V and J ends lost 0 bases and 5 bases respectively, with 11 bases between them. Germline CDR1 is SGHRS and CDR2 is YFSETQ. The CDR3 extends over 14 amino acids. CDR3 nucleotide sequence: TGCGCCAGCAGCTTGGATCAGGGAGGAACTGAAGCTTTCTTT. It is translated as CASSLDQGGTEAFF.

This chain joins TRBV23-1 and TRBJ2-7; D not certain. TRBV23-1 is given ORF status, its function remaining uncertain. V was shortened by 0 bases and J by 4 bases, with 4 bases between the two germline ends. This CDR3 region has 12 residues. The CDR3 DNA reads as TGCGCCAGCAGTCAATCGGTTTACGAGCAGTACTTC. This translates into CASSQSVYEQYF.

To note about this clone: Other DNA sequences of this sample code for an identical CDR3. V usage is TRBV9 and J usage is TRBJ2-7; no firm D call. V dropped 0 bases and J dropped 3 bases, with 7 bases sitting between them. This CDR3 has 13 amino acids. CDR1 is SGDLS and CDR2 is YYNGEE in the germline V gene. The CDR3 loop is CASSVAANYEQYF. The CDR3 DNA follows: TGTGCCAGCAGCGTAGCCGCCAACTACGAGCAGTACTTC. Full variable domain (remainder filled in from reference TRBV9 and TRBJ2-7): DSGVTQTPKHLITATGQRVTLRCSPRSGDLSVYWYQQSLDQGLQFLIQYYNGEERAKGNILERFSAQQFPDLHSELNLSSLELGDSALYFCASSVAANYEQYFGPGTRLTVT.

This clone was recorded only once. The chain recombines TRBV12-5 with TRBJ2-7; no clear D. The germline CDR1 and CDR2 sequences are LGHNT and FRNRAP. Trimming left V 1 base short and J 1 base short, with 11 bases between. The CDR3 has 15 amino acids. DNA of the CDR3: TGTGCTAGTGGTTTGGACCTCGGGCCGTCCTACGAGCAGTACTTC. This sequence encodes CASGLDLGPSYEQYF.

The gene calls are TRBV14 and TRBJ2-3; D unresolved. The ends were cut back, 5 bases at V and 2 bases at J, with 14 bases in the middle. The CDR3 loop spans 15 amino acids. Germline V gene sequence: CDR1 SGHDN, CDR2 FVKESK. The CDR3 nucleotides are TGTGCCAGCAGCTCCCCCTTGGAGCACACAGATACGCAGTATTTT. It specifies CASSSPLEHTDTQYF.

The rearrangement links TRBV9 to TRBJ1-2; 7 bases are shared with TRBD1. This CDR3 comprises 14 residues. CDR1 is SGDLS and CDR2 is YYNGEE in the germline V gene. V lost 3 bases, J lost 8 bases, and 10 bases stayed unmatched. Here the CDR3 DNA reads TGTGCCAGCAGCGAGGGGACAGTCGGTGTGGGCTACACCTTC. Translation gives CASSEGTVGVGYTF.

This chain joins TRBV10-3 and TRBJ2-7; the D is unclear. This CDR3 is built from 15 residues. Trimming stripped 0 bases from V and 1 base from J, with 10 bases between. The germline V gene has CDR1 ENHRY and CDR2 SYGVKD. CDR3 region: CAISESLGRSYEQYF. The CDR3 coding sequence is TGTGCCATCAGTGAGTCTTTGGGAAGGTCCTACGAGCAGTACTTC.

This sequence joins TRBV7-9 and TRBJ2-6; no clear D gene. The CDR3 length is 15 residues. Germline V gives CDR1 SEHNR, CDR2 FQNEAQ (reference sequence). V lost 2 bases and J 0 bases, leaving 5 bases between the germline ends. CDR3 coding DNA: TGTGCCAGCAGCTTAAGGTACTCTGGGGCCAACGTCCTGACTTTC. Protein sequence: CASSLRYSGANVLTF.

V usage is TRBV6-5 and J usage is TRBJ1-2, with 9 bases aligning to TRBD1. Per the germline V gene, CDR1 is MNHEY and CDR2 is SVGAGI. The CDR3 extends over 13 amino acids. V dropped 5 bases and J dropped 8; count of bases not matched to a gene: 6. CDR3: CASSDDRGYGYTF. The CDR3 DNA reads TGTGCCAGCAGTGACGACAGGGGGTACGGCTACACCTTC.

For this clone: Other DNA sequences of this sample code for an identical CDR3. The V and J genes are TRBV4-3 and TRBJ1-1, with TRBD1 matching over 7 bases. The CDR3 is 15 amino acids. Losses at the gene ends were 1 base for V and 0 bases for J; bases not matched to a gene: 2. In germline, CDR1 is LGHNA, CDR2 YSLEER. CDR3 sequence: CASSQGTGVNTEAFF. Here the CDR3 DNA reads TGCGCCAGCAGCCAAGGTACAGGGGTGAACACTGAAGCTTTCTTT.

The CDR3 loop reads CASGDRSSYNSPLHF. The CDR3 DNA reads TGTGCCAGCGGGGACCGGAGCTCCTATAATTCACCCCTCCACTTT. The chain carries TRBV5-6 and TRBJ1-6; D is possibly TRBD1 (5 bases). V lost 7 bases and J 0 bases, leaving 11 bases between the germline ends. Germline CDR1 reads SGHDT; CDR2 reads YYEEEE. CDR3 length equals 15 residues.

With regard to this clone: In the same sample, other DNA sequences code for this CDR3. The chain uses TRBV7-9 and TRBJ1-1, with 11 bases fitting TRBD1. Losses at the gene ends were 1 base for V and 4 bases for J; bases not matched to a gene: 2. Germline loops: CDR1 SEHNR, CDR2 FQNEAQ (reference sequence). CDR3 size: 15 residues. The CDR3: CASSLDGTGGTEAFF. As DNA, the CDR3 is TGTGCCAGCAGCTTAGACGGGACAGGGGGCACTGAAGCTTTCTTT.

CDR3 in amino acids: CASSPPGAAYEQYF. The CDR3 bases are TGTGCCAGCTCACCACCGGGGGCGGCCTACGAGCAGTACTTC. The genes are TRBV18 and TRBJ2-7; a possible D gene is TRBD1 (6 bases). The CDR3 totals 14 residues. V lost 0 bases and J lost 2, with 8 bases in between. Germline CDR1 KGHSH, CDR2 LQKENI.

The chain uses TRBV12-2 and TRBJ2-6; TRBD2 is the table's D call, not checked against the DNA. TRBV12-2 is deemed a pseudogene. The length of the CDR3 is 15 residues. CDR3 loop: CASRSSSSGANVLTF. CDR3 coding DNA: TGTGCAAGTCGCTCCTCGTCCTCTGGGGCCAACGTCCTGACTTTC.

The V gene is TRBV15, the J gene TRBJ1-2, with no clear D. Germline V CDR1 and CDR2: LNHNV, YYDKDF (reference sequence). The CDR3 length is 13 residues. Deletions cut 5 bases from V and 8 bases from J, with 15 bases between. The CDR3 reads CATSPLIEGGYTF. The CDR3 nucleotides are TGTGCCACCAGCCCCCTAATTGAGGGCGGCTACACCTTC.

The chain carries TRBV19 and TRBJ2-7; D gene unclear. Germline V gene data show CDR1 as LNHDA and CDR2 as SQIVND (reference sequence). V lost 3 bases and J 4 bases, leaving 16 bases between the germline ends. The CDR3 runs to 15 residues. CDR3 DNA sequence: TGTGCCAGTAGTATCAGACACAATACGATTTACGAGCAGTACTTC. This codes for CASSIRHNTIYEQYF.

V is TRBV15 and J is TRBJ2-5; perhaps D is TRBD1 or TRBD2 (5 bases each). The germline V and J ends were trimmed by 0 bases and 5 bases, with 10 bases remaining between them. CDR3 length: 14 amino acids. Germline assignment: CDR1 LNHNV and CDR2 YYDKDF (reference sequence). Here the CDR3 DNA reads TGTGCCACCAGCAGAGATCAGAGGGACGAGACCCAGTACTTC. This sequence encodes CATSRDQRDETQYF.

The CDR3 bases are TGTGCCAGCAGCTTAACGGACCGGGCCGATACGCAGTATTTT. As protein: CASSLTDRADTQYF. V gene TRBV13 combines with J gene TRBJ2-3; D ambiguous. The CDR3 is 14 residues long. Germline loops: CDR1 PRHDT, CDR2 FYEKMQ (reference sequence). Trimming removed 2 bases from V and 6 bases from J, with 12 bases in between.

The chain carries TRBV9 and TRBJ1-5, with unresolved D. The CDR3 is 13 residues long. V was shortened by 3 bases and J by 5 bases, with 9 bases between the two germline ends. The germline V gene encodes CDR1 SGDLS and CDR2 YYNGEE. The CDR3, as DNA: TGTGCCAGCAGCGGAAGGGATGATCAGCCCCAGCATTTT. Translation gives CASSGRDDQPQHF.

Notes on this clone: Other DNA variants within this sample encode the same CDR3. The CDR3 DNA reads TGTGCCAGCAGTTACTCGGATGTAAACTATGGCTACACCTTC. It translates to CASSYSDVNYGYTF. The V and J genes are TRBV6-5 and TRBJ1-2; D is unresolved. V gave up 0 bases and J gave up 2 bases, with 7 bases separating them. Looked up from germline, CDR1 is MNHEY and CDR2 is SVGAGI. The CDR3 consists of 14 residues.

The chain employs TRBV16 and TRBJ1-5, with D hard to call. Germline CDR1 is KGHSY and CDR2 is FQNENV. V lost 0 bases to trimming and J lost 7 bases, with 13 bases between them. The CDR3 is made up of 15 amino acids. Here the CDR3 reads CASSQSPGGTQPQHF. Here the CDR3 DNA reads TGTGCCAGCAGCCAATCTCCGGGAGGAACGCAGCCCCAGCATTTT.